These T cell receptor beta chains were read from a single sample in a study of OX40 agonist ivuxolimab in advanced cancers. This table comes from immunoSEQ multiplex PCR, and its TCRdb copy is limited to in-frame clones, with some not included. The sample has fewer than 80,000 clones, approximately 84% seen once. The input for sequencing was CD4+ or CD8+ T cells sorted from blood, taken in a trial of the OX40 agonist ivuxolimab. The receptors were gathered from an adult with an advanced solid tumor such as melanoma, head and neck, liver or kidney cancer. CDR3s include the opening cysteine and the closing phenylalanine or tryptophan. D genes are given only for firm matches. Expanded clones get a size class; other rows say once, few or many, or leave the size out.

TRBV7-2	TRBJ1-1	NA	14	NA	TGTGCCAGCAGCGTCGAGGCCTGGAACACTGAAGCTTTCTTT	CASSVEAWNTEAFF
TRBV7-9	TRBJ2-7	NA	15	NA	TGTGCCAGCAGCCTCTTTGTTGGGAGCTCCTACGAGCAGTACTTC	CASSLFVGSSYEQYF
TRBV19	TRBJ1-2	NA	15	NA	TGTGCCAGTAGCCTCCCCCCCGACAGACCGCGTGGCTACACCTTC	CASSLPPDRPRGYTF
TRBV2	TRBJ2-7	TRBD1	13	NA	TGTGCCAGCAGTGACAGGGGGCTCGGCGAGCAGTACTTC	CASSDRGLGEQYF
TRBV6-1	TRBJ2-3	NA	10	NA	TGTGCCAGCAGTAAGTTTACGCAGTATTTT	CASSKFTQYF
TRBV5-1	TRBJ1-1	NA	13	NA	TGCGCCAGCAGCCGGACACTGAACACTGAAGCTTTCTTT	CASSRTLNTEAFF
TRBV29-1	TRBJ1-2	NA	16	NA	TGCAGCGTTGAAGTCCCTCTTAGGGGCGCCGACTATGGCTACACCTTC	CSVEVPLRGADYGYTF
TRBV9	TRBJ2-2	TRBD2	18	NA	TGTGCCAGCAGCGTAGTATCCTCGGGACTAGCGGGCACCGGGGAGCTGTTTTTT	CASSVVSSGLAGTGELFF
TRBV4-3	TRBJ1-1	NA	15	NA	TGCGCCAGCAGCCACGCCACCCAGGGGAACACTGAAGCTTTCTTT	CASSHATQGNTEAFF
TRBV4-2	TRBJ1-3	NA	13	NA	TGTGCCAGCAGCGAAAAATCGGGAAACACCATATATTTT	CASSEKSGNTIYF
TRBV27	TRBJ1-1	TRBD1	16	once	TGTGCCAGCAGATCCCCCGGACAGGTAGTGCACACTGAAGCTTTCTTT	CASRSPGQVVHTEAFF
TRBV28	TRBJ2-5	NA	14	NA	TGTGCCAGCAGTTTTCGCAGGGCAGCGGAGACCCAGTACTTC	CASSFRRAAETQYF
TRBV9	TRBJ1-2	NA	15	once	TGTGCCAGCAGCGTGGGTAGGGGGAACAACTATGGCTACACCTTC	CASSVGRGNNYGYTF
TRBV14	TRBJ2-1	NA	12	NA	TGTGCCAGCAGCCAAGAATGGGGTGAGCAGTTCTTC	CASSQEWGEQFF
TRBV11-2	TRBJ1-1	NA	12	NA	TGTGCCAGCAGCCGTCTGTACACTGAAGCTTTCTTT	CASSRLYTEAFF
TRBV29-1	TRBJ1-1	TRBD1	13	NA	TGCAGCGTTGCACAGGGGGCGAACACTGAAGCTTTCTTT	CSVAQGANTEAFF
TRBV7-6	TRBJ2-3	TRBD2	15	NA	TGTGCCAGCAGCTATGGACTAGCTGGCACAGATACGCAGTATTTT	CASSYGLAGTDTQYF
TRBV19	TRBJ1-1	TRBD1	13	NA	TGTGCCAGTGTTGACAGGGGAGTCACTGAAGCTTTCTTT	CASVDRGVTEAFF
TRBV7-9	TRBJ2-1	TRBD2	15	NA	TGTGCCAGCAGCTTTCGCCAGCGGGAATACAATGAGCAGTTCTTC	CASSFRQREYNEQFF
TRBV9	TRBJ1-5	TRBD1	15	NA	TGTGCCAGCAGCGTAGGACAGGGGGACAATCAGCCCCAGCATTTT	CASSVGQGDNQPQHF
TRBV5-1	TRBJ2-7	TRBD1	14	NA	TGCGCCAGCAGCTTGGACCCGACAGGGTACGAGCAGTACTTC	CASSLDPTGYEQYF
TRBV7-9	TRBJ2-7	TRBD2	16	NA	TGTGCCAGCAGCCCCCCGGGAGGGTGGGGCCCCTACGAGCAGTACTTC	CASSPPGGWGPYEQYF
TRBV28	TRBJ2-7	TRBD1	15	NA	TGTGCCAGCAGTCGCACAGGGGGCCACTCCTACGAGCAGTACTTC	CASSRTGGHSYEQYF
TRBV6-1	TRBJ1-5	NA	14	NA	TGTGCCAGCAGTGAAGCATGGGGGGATCAGCCCCAGCATTTT	CASSEAWGDQPQHF
TRBV30	TRBJ1-4	NA	12	NA	TGTGCCTGGAGCGTGATCGGGGAAAAACTGTTTTTT	CAWSVIGEKLFF
TRBV30	TRBJ1-4	TRBD1	15	NA	TGTGCCTGGAGTGCTAAGGGGGCCACTAATGAAAAACTGTTTTTT	CAWSAKGATNEKLFF
TRBV7-3	TRBJ2-1	TRBD2	16	NA	TGTGCCAGCAGCTTAACTAGCGGGACTTCCTACAATGAGCAGTTCTTC	CASSLTSGTSYNEQFF
TRBV28	TRBJ1-1	NA	13	NA	TGTGCCAGCAGTTTAATGGGGAGCACTGAAGCTTTCTTT	CASSLMGSTEAFF
TRBV2	TRBJ2-3	NA	15	NA	TGTGCCAGCACCGCGGACAGTTATCTGTCGAATACGCAGTATTTT	CASTADSYLSNTQYF
TRBV7-9	TRBJ1-1	TRBD1	15	once	TGTGCCAGCAGCCCCCACGGACAGGCCTCGGCTGAAGCTTTCTTT	CASSPHGQASAEAFF
TRBV6-5	TRBJ2-4	TRBD1	15	once	TGTGCCAGCAGTTACCAAGGACAGGGCCAAAACATTCAGTACTTC	CASSYQGQGQNIQYF
TRBV7-6	TRBJ2-3	TRBD2	16	once	TGTGCCAGCAGCAGAACGTTAGCGGGAGGGACAGATACGCAGTATTTT	CASSRTLAGGTDTQYF
TRBV28	TRBJ2-1	TRBD2	16	NA	TGTGCCAGCAGTTCCCCCACTAGCGGGAGAAGGAATGAGCAGTTCTTC	CASSSPTSGRRNEQFF
TRBV5-5	TRBJ1-5	TRBD1	15	NA	TGTGCCAGCAGCCCCCAAGGGGGCCCCAATCAGCCCCAGCATTTT	CASSPQGGPNQPQHF
TRBV27	TRBJ2-5	TRBD1	15	NA	TGTGCCAGCAGTATTGATACAGGGGGCCGAGAGACCCAGTACTTC	CASSIDTGGRETQYF
TRBV2	TRBJ2-5	TRBD2	18	NA	TGTGCCAGCAGTGAAAACCCGAGACTAGCGGGGGGCCAAGAGACCCAGTACTTC	CASSENPRLAGGQETQYF
TRBV11-2	TRBJ2-1	TRBD2	17	NA	TGTGCCAGCAGCTTAGGCACTAGCGGGAGCACTTACAATGAGCAGTTCTTC	CASSLGTSGSTYNEQFF
TRBV5-1	TRBJ1-6	TRBD1	14	few	TGCGCCAGCAGCTTCGGGACAGAGGGTTCACCCCTCCACTTT	CASSFGTEGSPLHF
TRBV30	TRBJ1-2	NA	10	once	TGTGCCTGGAATGGGCATGGCTACACCTTC	CAWNGHGYTF
TRBV12-5	TRBJ1-2	NA	13	NA	TGTGCTAGTGGTCCGCGGGCGGACTATGGCTACACCTTC	CASGPRADYGYTF
TRBV6-5	TRBJ1-1	TRBD1	14	NA	TGTGCCAGCAGTTACTCACAGGGGGCCTCGGGAGCTTTCTTT	CASSYSQGASGAFF
TRBV19	TRBJ2-2	NA	12	NA	TGTGCCAGTAAAGAAGGCACCGGGGAGCTGTTTTTT	CASKEGTGELFF
TRBV7-3	TRBJ2-5	NA	13	NA	TGTGCCAGCAGCCACGGTTTGCAAGAGACCCAGTACTTC	CASSHGLQETQYF